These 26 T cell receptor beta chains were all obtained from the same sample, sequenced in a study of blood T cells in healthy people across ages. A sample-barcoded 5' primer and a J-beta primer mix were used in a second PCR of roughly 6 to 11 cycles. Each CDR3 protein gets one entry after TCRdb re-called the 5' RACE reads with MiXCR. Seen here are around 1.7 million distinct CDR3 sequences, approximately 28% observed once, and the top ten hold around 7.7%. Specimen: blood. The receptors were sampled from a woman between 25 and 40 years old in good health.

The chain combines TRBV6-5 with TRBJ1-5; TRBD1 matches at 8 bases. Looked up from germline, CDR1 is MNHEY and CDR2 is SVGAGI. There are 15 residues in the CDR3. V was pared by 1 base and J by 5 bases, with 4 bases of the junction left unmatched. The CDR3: CASSYLGTGDQPQHF. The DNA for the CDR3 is TGTGCCAGCAGTTACTTGGGGACAGGCGATCAGCCCCAGCATTTT.

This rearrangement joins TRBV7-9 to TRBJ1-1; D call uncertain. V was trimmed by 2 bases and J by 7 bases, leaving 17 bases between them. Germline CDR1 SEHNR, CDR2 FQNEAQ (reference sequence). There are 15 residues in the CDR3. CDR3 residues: CASSLTSGLVLEAFF. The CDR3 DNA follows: TGTGCCAGCAGCTTAACGTCAGGCCTAGTGCTTGAAGCTTTCTTT. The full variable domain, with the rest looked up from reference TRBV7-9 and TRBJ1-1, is DTGVSQNPRHKITKRGQNVTFRCDPISEHNRLYWYRQTLGQGPEFLTYFQNEAQLEKSRLLSDRFSAERPKGSFSTLEIQRTEQGDSAMYLCASSLTSGLVLEAFFGQGTRLTVV.

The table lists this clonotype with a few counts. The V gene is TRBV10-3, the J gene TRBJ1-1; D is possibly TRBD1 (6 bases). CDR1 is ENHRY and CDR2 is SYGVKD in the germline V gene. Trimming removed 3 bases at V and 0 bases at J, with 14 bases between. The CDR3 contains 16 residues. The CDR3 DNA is TGTGCCATCAGTGAAGGACAGCCTGGCATGAACACTGAAGCTTTCTTT. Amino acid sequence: CAISEGQPGMNTEAFF.

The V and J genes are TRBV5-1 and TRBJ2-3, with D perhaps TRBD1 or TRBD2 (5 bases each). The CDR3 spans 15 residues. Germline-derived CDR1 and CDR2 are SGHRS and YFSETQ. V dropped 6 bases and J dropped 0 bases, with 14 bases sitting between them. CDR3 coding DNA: TGCGCCAGCAAATCGACGGGGCCAAGCACAGATACGCAGTATTTT. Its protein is CASKSTGPSTDTQYF. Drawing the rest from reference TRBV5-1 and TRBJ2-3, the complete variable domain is KAGVTQTPRYLIKTRGQQVTLSCSPISGHRSVSWYQQTPGQGLQFLFEYFSETQRNKGNFPGRFSGRQFSNSRSEMNVSTLELGDSALYLCASKSTGPSTDTQYFGPGTRLTVL.

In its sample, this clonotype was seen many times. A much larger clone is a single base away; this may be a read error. CDR3 amino acids: CAISQSYEQYF. In DNA, the CDR3 is TGTGCCATCAGTCAGTCCTACGAGCAGTACTTC. The rearrangement uses TRBV10-3 and TRBJ2-7; D not resolved. Per the germline V gene, CDR1 is ENHRY and CDR2 is SYGVKD. The CDR3 is 11 residues long.

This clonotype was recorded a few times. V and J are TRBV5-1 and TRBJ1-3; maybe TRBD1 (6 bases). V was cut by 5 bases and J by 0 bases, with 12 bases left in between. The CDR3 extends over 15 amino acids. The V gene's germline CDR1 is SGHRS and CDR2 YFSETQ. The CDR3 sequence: CASRPGQTSGNTIYF. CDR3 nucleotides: TGCGCCAGCAGACCAGGACAGACCTCTGGAAACACCATATATTTT.

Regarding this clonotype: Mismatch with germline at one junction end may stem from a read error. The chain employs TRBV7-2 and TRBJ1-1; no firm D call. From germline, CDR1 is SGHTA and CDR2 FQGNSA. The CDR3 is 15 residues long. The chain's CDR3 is CASTPGGGENIEAFF. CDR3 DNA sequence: TGTGCCAGCACCCCCGGTGGTGGGGAAAACATTGAAGCTTTCTTT. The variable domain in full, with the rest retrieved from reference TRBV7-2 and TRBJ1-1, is GAGVSQSPSNKVTEKGKDVELRCDPISGHTALYWYRQSLGQGLEFLIYFQGNSAPDKSGLPSDRFSAERTGGSVSTLTIQRTQQEDSAVYLCASTPGGGENIEAFFGQGTRLTVV.

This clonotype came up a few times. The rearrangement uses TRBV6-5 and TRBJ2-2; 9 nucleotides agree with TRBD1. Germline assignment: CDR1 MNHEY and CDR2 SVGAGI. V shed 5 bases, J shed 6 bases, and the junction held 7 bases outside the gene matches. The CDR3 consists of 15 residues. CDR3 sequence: CASSQPGQGAGELFF. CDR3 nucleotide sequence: TGTGCCAGCAGTCAACCGGGACAGGGCGCCGGGGAGCTGTTTTTT.

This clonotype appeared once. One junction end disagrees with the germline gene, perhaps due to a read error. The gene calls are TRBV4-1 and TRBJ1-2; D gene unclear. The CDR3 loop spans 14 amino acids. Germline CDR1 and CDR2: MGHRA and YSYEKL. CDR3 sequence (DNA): TGCGCCAGCGGCCAAGGCTTCCTACCATATGGCTACACCTTC. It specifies CASGQGFLPYGYTF.

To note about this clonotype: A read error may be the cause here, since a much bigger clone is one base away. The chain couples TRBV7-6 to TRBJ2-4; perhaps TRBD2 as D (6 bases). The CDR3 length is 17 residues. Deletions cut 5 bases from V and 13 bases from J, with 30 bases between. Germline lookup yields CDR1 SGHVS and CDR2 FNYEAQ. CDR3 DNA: TGTGCCAGCAGCCCCAATACTGGCGGGGACGGATACAATGAGCAGTACTTC. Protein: CASSPNTGGDGYNEQYF.

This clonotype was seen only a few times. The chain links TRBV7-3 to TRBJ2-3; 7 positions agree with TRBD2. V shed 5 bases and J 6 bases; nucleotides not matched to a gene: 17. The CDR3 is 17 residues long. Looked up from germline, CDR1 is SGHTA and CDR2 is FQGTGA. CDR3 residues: CASSPRGTIGGGDTQYF. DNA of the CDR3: TGTGCCAGCAGCCCCCGGGGGACTATCGGGGGTGGGGATACGCAGTATTTT.

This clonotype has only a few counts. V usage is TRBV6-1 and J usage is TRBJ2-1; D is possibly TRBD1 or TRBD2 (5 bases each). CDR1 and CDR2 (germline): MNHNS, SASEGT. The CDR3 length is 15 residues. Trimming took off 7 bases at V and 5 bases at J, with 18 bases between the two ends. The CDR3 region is CASIGDVPRDNEQFF. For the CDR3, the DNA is TGTGCCAGCATAGGGGACGTTCCTCGAGACAATGAGCAGTTCTTC.

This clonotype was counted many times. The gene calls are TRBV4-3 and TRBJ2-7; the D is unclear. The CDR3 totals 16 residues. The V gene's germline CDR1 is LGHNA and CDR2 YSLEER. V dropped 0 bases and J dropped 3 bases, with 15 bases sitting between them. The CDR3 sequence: CASSQEATTQFYEQYF. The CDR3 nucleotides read TGCGCCAGCAGCCAAGAGGCTACAACCCAATTCTACGAGCAGTACTTC.

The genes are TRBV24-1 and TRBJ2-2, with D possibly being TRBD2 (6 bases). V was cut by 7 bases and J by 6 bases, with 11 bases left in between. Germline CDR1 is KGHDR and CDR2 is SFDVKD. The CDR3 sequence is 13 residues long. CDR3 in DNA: TGTGCCACCAGAGGAGGGGCGGCCGGGGAGCTGTTTTTT. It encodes CATRGGAAGELFF.

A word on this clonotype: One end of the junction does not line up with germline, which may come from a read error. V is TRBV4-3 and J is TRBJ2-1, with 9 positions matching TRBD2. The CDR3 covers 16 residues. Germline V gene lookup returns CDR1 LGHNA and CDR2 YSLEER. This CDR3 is CASSLGASGIFDERFF. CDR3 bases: TGCGCCAGCAGCCTTGGGGCTAGCGGGATTTTCGATGAGCGGTTCTTC.

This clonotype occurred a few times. The CDR3 here is CSAKTRERLNEQFF. The CDR3 nucleotides read TGCAGTGCAAAGACGAGGGAGAGACTCAATGAGCAGTTCTTC. The rearrangement links TRBV20-1 to TRBJ2-1; D perhaps matches TRBD2 (5 bases). The germline V gene has CDR1 DFQATT and CDR2 SNEGSKA (reference sequence). Trimming left V 6 bases short and J 6 bases short, with 18 bases between. This CDR3 is 14 amino acids long.

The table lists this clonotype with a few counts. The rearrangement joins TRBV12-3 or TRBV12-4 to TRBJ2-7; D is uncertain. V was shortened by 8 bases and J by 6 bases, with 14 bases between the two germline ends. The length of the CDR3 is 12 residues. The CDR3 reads CASSPLMGEQYF. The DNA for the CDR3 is TGTGCCAGCTCCCCTCTGATGGGCGAGCAGTACTTC.

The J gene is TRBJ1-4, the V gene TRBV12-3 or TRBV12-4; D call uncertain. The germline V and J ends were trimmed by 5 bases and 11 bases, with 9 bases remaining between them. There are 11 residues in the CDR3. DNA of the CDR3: TGTGCCAGCAGTCGGTGGCGGAAACTGTTTTTT. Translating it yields CASSRWRKLFF.

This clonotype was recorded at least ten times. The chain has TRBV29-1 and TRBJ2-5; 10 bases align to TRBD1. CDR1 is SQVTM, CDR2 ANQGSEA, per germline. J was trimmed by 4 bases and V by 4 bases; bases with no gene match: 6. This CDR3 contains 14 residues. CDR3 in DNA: TGCAGCGTTGTAGGGGACAGGGGACGAGAGACCCAGTACTTC. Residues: CSVVGDRGRETQYF.

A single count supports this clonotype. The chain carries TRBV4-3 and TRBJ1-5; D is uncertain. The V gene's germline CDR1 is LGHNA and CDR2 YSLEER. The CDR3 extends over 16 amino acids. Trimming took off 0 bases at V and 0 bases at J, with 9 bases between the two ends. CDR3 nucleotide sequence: TGCGCCAGCAGCCAAGATGCCAGCAATAGCAATCAGCCCCAGCATTTT. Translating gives CASSQDASNSNQPQHF.

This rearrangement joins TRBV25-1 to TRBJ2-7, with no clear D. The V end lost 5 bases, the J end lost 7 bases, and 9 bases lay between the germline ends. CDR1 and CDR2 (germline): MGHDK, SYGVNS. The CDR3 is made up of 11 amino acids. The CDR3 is CASSRHLEQYF. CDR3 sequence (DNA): TGTGCCAGCAGTAGACACCTTGAGCAGTACTTC.

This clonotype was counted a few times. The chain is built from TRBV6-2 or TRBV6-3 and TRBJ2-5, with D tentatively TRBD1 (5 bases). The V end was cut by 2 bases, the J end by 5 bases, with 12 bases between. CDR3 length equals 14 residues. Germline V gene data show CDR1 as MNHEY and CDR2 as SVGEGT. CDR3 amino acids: CASSYRPRAETQYF. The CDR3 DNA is TGTGCCAGCAGTTACCGCCCCAGGGCCGAGACCCAGTACTTC.

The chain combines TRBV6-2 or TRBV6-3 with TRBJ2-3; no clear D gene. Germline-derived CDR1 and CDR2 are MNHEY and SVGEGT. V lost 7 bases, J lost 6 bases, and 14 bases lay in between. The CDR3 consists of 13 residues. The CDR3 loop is CASIRRRFDTQYF. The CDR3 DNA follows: TGTGCCAGCATCAGGCGCCGCTTTGATACGCAGTATTTT.

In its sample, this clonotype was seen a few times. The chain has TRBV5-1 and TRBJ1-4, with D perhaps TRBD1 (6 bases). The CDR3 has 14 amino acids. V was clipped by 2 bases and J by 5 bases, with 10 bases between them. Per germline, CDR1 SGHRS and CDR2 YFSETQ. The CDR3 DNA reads TGCGCCAGCAGCTTCAACAGGGAAAATGAAAAACTGTTTTTT. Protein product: CASSFNRENEKLFF.

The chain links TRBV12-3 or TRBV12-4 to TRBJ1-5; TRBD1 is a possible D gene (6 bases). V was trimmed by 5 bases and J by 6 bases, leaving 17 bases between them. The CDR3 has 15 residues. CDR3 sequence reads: CASSQNREVVQPQHF. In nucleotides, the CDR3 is TGTGCCAGCAGTCAGAACAGGGAAGTGGTTCAGCCCCAGCATTTT.

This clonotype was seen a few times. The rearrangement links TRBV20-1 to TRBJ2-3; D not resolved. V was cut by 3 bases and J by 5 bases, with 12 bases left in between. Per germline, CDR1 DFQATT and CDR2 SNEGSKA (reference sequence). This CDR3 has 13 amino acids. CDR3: CSARKFAGDTQYF. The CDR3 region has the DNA TGCAGTGCTAGGAAGTTCGCCGGAGATACGCAGTATTTT.